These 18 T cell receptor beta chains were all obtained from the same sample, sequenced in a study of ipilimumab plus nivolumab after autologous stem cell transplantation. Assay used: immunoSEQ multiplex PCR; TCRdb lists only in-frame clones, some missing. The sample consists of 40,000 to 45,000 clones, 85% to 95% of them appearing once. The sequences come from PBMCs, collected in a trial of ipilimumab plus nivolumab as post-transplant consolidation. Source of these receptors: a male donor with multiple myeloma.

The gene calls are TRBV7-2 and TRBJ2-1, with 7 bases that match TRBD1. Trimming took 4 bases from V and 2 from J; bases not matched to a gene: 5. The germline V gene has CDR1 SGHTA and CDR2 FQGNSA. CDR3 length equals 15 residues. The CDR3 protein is CASSSMTGPYNEQFF. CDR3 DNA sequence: TGTGCCAGCAGCTCCATGACAGGGCCCTACAATGAGCAGTTCTTC. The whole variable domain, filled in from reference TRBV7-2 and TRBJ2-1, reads GAGVSQSPSNKVTEKGKDVELRCDPISGHTALYWYRQSLGQGLEFLIYFQGNSAPDKSGLPSDRFSAERTGGSVSTLTIQRTQQEDSAVYLCASSSMTGPYNEQFFGPGTRLTVL.

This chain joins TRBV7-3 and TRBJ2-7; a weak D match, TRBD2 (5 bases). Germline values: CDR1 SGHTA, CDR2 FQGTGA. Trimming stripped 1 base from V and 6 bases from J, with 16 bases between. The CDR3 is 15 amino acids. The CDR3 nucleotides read TGTGCCAGCAGCTTAAGGCCCTCTACTAGATCCGAGCAGTACTTC. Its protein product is CASSLRPSTRSEQYF. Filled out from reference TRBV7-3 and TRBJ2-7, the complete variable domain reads GAGVSQTPSNKVTEKGKYVELRCDPISGHTALYWYRQSLGQGPEFLIYFQGTGAADDSGLPNDRFFAVRPEGSVSTLKIQRTERGDSAVYLCASSLRPSTRSEQYFGPGTRLTVT.

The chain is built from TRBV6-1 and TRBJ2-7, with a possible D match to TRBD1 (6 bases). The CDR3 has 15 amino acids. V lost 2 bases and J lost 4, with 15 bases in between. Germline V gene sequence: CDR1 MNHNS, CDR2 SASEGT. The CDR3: CASSEPDRLRYEQYF. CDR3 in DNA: TGTGCCAGCAGTGAACCCGACAGGTTGAGGTACGAGCAGTACTTC.

CDR3 protein: CATRSGQPTDTQYF. The CDR3 DNA is TGTGCCACCAGATCGGGACAGCCGACAGATACGCAGTATTTT. This chain links TRBV15 with TRBJ2-3, with 7 nucleotides matching TRBD1. V lost 6 bases, J lost 3 bases, and 6 bases stayed unmatched. The CDR3 has 14 amino acids. In germline, CDR1 is LNHNV, CDR2 YYDKDF (reference sequence). Filled out from reference TRBV15 and TRBJ2-3, the complete variable domain reads DAMVIQNPRYQVTQFGKPVTLSCSQTLNHNVMYWYQQKSSQAPKLLFHYYDKDFNNEADTPDNFQSRRPNTSFCFLDIRSPGLGDTAMYLCATRSGQPTDTQYFGPGTRLTVL.

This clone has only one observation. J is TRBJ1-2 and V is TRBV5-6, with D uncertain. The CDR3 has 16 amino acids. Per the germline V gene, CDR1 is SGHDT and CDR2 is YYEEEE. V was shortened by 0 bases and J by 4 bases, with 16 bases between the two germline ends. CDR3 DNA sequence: TGTGCCAGCAGCTTGGCACTGGGCGAGTTCGGCTATGGCTACACCTTC. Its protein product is CASSLALGEFGYGYTF.

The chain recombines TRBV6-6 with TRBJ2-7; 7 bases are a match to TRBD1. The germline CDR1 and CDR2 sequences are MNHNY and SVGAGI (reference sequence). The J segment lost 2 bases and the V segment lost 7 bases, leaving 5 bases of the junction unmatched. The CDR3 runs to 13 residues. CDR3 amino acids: CASKNRGPYEQYF. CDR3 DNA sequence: TGTGCCAGCAAAAACAGGGGTCCCTACGAGCAGTACTTC.

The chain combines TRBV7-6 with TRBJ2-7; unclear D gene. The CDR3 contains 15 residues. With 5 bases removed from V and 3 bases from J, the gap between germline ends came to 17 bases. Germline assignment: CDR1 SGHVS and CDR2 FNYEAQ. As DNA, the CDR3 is TGTGCCAGCAGCCCGCAGCCAGGCCCTGGCTACGAGCAGTACTTC. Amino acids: CASSPQPGPGYEQYF. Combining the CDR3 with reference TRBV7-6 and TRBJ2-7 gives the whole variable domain GAGVSQSPRYKVTKRGQDVALRCDPISGHVSLYWYRQALGQGPEFLTYFNYEAQQDKSGLPNDRFSAERPEGSISTLTIQRTEQRDSAMYRCASSPQPGPGYEQYFGPGTRLTVT.

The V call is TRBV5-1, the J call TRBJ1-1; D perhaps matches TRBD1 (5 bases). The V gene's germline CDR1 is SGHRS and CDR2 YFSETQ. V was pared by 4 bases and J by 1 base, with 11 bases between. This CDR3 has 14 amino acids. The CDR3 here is CASSPWGENTEAFF. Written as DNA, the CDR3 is TGCGCCAGCAGCCCCTGGGGGGAGAACACTGAAGCTTTCTTT.

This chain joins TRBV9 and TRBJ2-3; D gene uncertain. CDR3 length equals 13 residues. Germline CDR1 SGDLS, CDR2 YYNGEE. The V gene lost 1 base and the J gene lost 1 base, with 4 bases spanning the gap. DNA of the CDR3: TGTGCCAGCAGCGTACGTGGCACAGATACGCAGTATTTT. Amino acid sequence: CASSVRGTDTQYF. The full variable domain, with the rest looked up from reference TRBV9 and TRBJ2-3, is DSGVTQTPKHLITATGQRVTLRCSPRSGDLSVYWYQQSLDQGLQFLIQYYNGEERAKGNILERFSAQQFPDLHSELNLSSLELGDSALYFCASSVRGTDTQYFGPGTRLTVL.

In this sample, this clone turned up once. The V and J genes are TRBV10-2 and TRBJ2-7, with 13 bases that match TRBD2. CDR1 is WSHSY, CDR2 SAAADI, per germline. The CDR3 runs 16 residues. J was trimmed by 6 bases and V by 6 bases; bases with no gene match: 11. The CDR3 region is CASSETPGTSGIEQYF. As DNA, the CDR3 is TGCGCCAGCAGCGAAACTCCCGGGACTAGCGGGATCGAGCAGTACTTC.

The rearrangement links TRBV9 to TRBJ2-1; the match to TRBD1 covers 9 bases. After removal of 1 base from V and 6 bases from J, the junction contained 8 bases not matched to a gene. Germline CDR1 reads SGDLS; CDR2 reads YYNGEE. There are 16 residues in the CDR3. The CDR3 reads CASSVSPGQGPNEQFF. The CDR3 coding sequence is TGTGCCAGCAGCGTATCCCCGGGACAGGGTCCCAATGAGCAGTTCTTC.

In DNA form, the CDR3 reads TGTGCCAGCAGCTTAGAAACTAGCGGGGGGGATCGTTTCTCCTACGAGCAGTACTTC. Protein product: CASSLETSGGDRFSYEQYF. The chain couples TRBV7-8 to TRBJ2-7, with TRBD2 matching over 13 bases. The V gene's germline CDR1 is SGHVS and CDR2 FQNEAQ. V lost 1 base and J lost 0; bases outside the gene matches: 9. The CDR3 is made up of 19 amino acids. The entire variable domain, with the rest obtained from reference TRBV7-8 and TRBJ2-7, is as follows: GAGVSQSPRYKVAKRGQDVALRCDPISGHVSLFWYQQALGQGPEFLTYFQNEAQLDKSGLPSDRFFAERPEGSVSTLKIQRTQQEDSAVYLCASSLETSGGDRFSYEQYFGPGTRLTVT.

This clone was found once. The DNA of the CDR3 is TGCGCCAGCAGCTTGGCCGGGTTTAGCGGGGAGACCCAGTACTTC. Its protein product is CASSLAGFSGETQYF. This chain joins TRBV5-1 and TRBJ2-5; 7 bases are shared with TRBD2. The CDR3 loop spans 15 amino acids. J was trimmed by 5 bases and V by 0 bases; bases with no gene match: 7. The germline CDR1 and CDR2 sequences are SGHRS and YFSETQ.

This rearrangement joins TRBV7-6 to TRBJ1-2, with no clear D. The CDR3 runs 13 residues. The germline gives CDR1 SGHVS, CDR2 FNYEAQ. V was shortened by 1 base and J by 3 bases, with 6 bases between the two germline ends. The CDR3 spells CASSLGQHYGYTF. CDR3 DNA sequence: TGTGCCAGCAGCTTAGGGCAGCACTATGGCTACACCTTC.

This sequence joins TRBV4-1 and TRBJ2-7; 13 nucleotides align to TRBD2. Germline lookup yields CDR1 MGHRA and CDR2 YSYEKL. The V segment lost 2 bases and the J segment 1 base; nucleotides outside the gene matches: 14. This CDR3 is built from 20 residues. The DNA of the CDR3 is TGCGCCAGCAGCCAATTGACTAGCGGGAGGCTACACTTAAATTCCTACGAGCAGTACTTC. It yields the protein CASSQLTSGRLHLNSYEQYF.

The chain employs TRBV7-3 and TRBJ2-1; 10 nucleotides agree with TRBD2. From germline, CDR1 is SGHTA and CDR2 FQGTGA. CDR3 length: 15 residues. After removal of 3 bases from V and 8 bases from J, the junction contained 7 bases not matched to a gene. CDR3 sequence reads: CASSFGPSGRDEQFF. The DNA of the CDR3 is TGTGCCAGCAGCTTCGGGCCTAGCGGGAGAGATGAGCAGTTCTTC.

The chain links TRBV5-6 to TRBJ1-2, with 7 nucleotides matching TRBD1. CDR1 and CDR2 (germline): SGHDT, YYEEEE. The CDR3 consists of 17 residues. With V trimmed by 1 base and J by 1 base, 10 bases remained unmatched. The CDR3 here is CASSLLEQGWDNYGYTF. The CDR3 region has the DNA TGTGCCAGCAGCTTGCTGGAACAGGGGTGGGATAACTATGGCTACACCTTC.

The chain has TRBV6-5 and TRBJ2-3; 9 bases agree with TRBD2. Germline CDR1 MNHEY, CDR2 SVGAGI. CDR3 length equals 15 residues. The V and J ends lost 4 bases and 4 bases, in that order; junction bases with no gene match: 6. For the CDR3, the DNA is TGTGCCAGCAGTTCCCCCGGGACTAGCTCAGATACGCAGTATTTT. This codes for CASSSPGTSSDTQYF.